This is a list of T cell receptor beta chains from one sample in a study of PD-1 blockade in classical Hodgkin lymphoma. TCRdb's table, derived via immunoSEQ multiplex PCR, lists solely in-frame clones and lacks some. The table shows about 90,000 clones, with approximately 92% occurring only once. Sequenced material: peripheral blood mononuclear cells (PBMCs), taken before the second cycle of nivolumab. The receptors were sampled from a human donor with classical Hodgkin lymphoma. Both conserved end residues are part of each CDR3. Each record gives: CDR3 protein, V gene, D gene, CDR3 length, J gene. The D gene is left open where the match is weak.

cdr3_aa: CAWRRGEGAFF; v_call: TRBV30; d_call: NA; cdr3_length: 11; j_call: TRBJ1-1
cdr3_aa: CASSQVLAGQTQYF; v_call: TRBV4-1; d_call: TRBD2; cdr3_length: 14; j_call: TRBJ2-5
cdr3_aa: CASSFSGEGTDTQYF; v_call: TRBV5-6; d_call: NA; cdr3_length: 15; j_call: TRBJ2-3
cdr3_aa: CASSPSRGPRLNEKLFF; v_call: TRBV28; d_call: NA; cdr3_length: 17; j_call: TRBJ1-4
cdr3_aa: CASSPEPGLAGLFF; v_call: TRBV11-2; d_call: TRBD2; cdr3_length: 14; j_call: TRBJ2-1
cdr3_aa: CAIRGQVGHANYEQYF; v_call: TRBV10-3; d_call: TRBD1; cdr3_length: 16; j_call: TRBJ2-7
cdr3_aa: CASSFKRPRATYEQYF; v_call: TRBV7-3; d_call: NA; cdr3_length: 16; j_call: TRBJ2-7
cdr3_aa: CASSLVSGSGTDTQYF; v_call: TRBV5-1; d_call: TRBD2; cdr3_length: 16; j_call: TRBJ2-3
cdr3_aa: CASSFGLLELSKKYNEQFF; v_call: TRBV28; d_call: NA; cdr3_length: 19; j_call: TRBJ2-1
cdr3_aa: CASTRDISYEQYF; v_call: TRBV6-1; d_call: NA; cdr3_length: 13; j_call: TRBJ2-7
cdr3_aa: CASSSGTVVANTGELFF; v_call: TRBV28; d_call: TRBD1; cdr3_length: 17; j_call: TRBJ2-2
cdr3_aa: CASSIEGGNIQYF; v_call: TRBV19; d_call: NA; cdr3_length: 13; j_call: TRBJ2-4
cdr3_aa: CASSGQVGEKLFF; v_call: TRBV2; d_call: NA; cdr3_length: 13; j_call: TRBJ1-4
cdr3_aa: CASRTDSYEQYF; v_call: TRBV28; d_call: NA; cdr3_length: 12; j_call: TRBJ2-7
cdr3_aa: CASKPATLTRPTSTDTQYF; v_call: TRBV27; d_call: NA; cdr3_length: 19; j_call: TRBJ2-3
cdr3_aa: CASSEGEGPQETQYF; v_call: TRBV2; d_call: TRBD2; cdr3_length: 15; j_call: TRBJ2-5
cdr3_aa: CASSSSRVREEDTEAFF; v_call: TRBV27; d_call: NA; cdr3_length: 17; j_call: TRBJ1-1
cdr3_aa: CASSLEASPLHF; v_call: TRBV7-2; d_call: NA; cdr3_length: 12; j_call: TRBJ1-6
cdr3_aa: CATSRVEYGSSYEQYF; v_call: TRBV15; d_call: NA; cdr3_length: 16; j_call: TRBJ2-7
cdr3_aa: CASSIPDRVAFF; v_call: TRBV19; d_call: TRBD1; cdr3_length: 12; j_call: TRBJ1-1
cdr3_aa: CASSVVPNEQFF; v_call: TRBV10-2; d_call: NA; cdr3_length: 12; j_call: TRBJ2-1
cdr3_aa: CATRVFGTYEQYF; v_call: TRBV27; d_call: NA; cdr3_length: 13; j_call: TRBJ2-7
cdr3_aa: CASSPAGQETQYF; v_call: TRBV5-1; d_call: NA; cdr3_length: 13; j_call: TRBJ2-5
cdr3_aa: CAARQSGAGYTF; v_call: TRBV6-5; d_call: NA; cdr3_length: 12; j_call: TRBJ1-2
cdr3_aa: CASIPWGAREAYEQYF; v_call: TRBV23-1; d_call: NA; cdr3_length: 16; j_call: TRBJ2-7
cdr3_aa: CASSVVAGENTGELFF; v_call: TRBV9; d_call: TRBD2; cdr3_length: 16; j_call: TRBJ2-2
cdr3_aa: CASSGLISGAAYEQYF; v_call: TRBV5-5; d_call: TRBD2; cdr3_length: 16; j_call: TRBJ2-7
cdr3_aa: CASSHRGWGYEQYF; v_call: TRBV28; d_call: TRBD1; cdr3_length: 14; j_call: TRBJ2-7
cdr3_aa: CASTRPGGSTEAFF; v_call: TRBV6-6; d_call: TRBD1; cdr3_length: 14; j_call: TRBJ1-1
cdr3_aa: CASSTGTGGFYEQYF; v_call: TRBV11-2; d_call: TRBD1; cdr3_length: 15; j_call: TRBJ2-7
cdr3_aa: CASSLNRGDGDTQYF; v_call: TRBV5-1; d_call: TRBD1; cdr3_length: 15; j_call: TRBJ2-3
cdr3_aa: CASSLQATNTEAFF; v_call: TRBV5-1; d_call: NA; cdr3_length: 14; j_call: TRBJ1-1
cdr3_aa: CASSPTSGGSGELFF; v_call: TRBV4-2; d_call: TRBD2; cdr3_length: 15; j_call: TRBJ2-2
cdr3_aa: CASSPHLGGNEQFF; v_call: TRBV28; d_call: NA; cdr3_length: 14; j_call: TRBJ2-1
cdr3_aa: CASSLAMERRTDTQYF; v_call: TRBV28; d_call: NA; cdr3_length: 16; j_call: TRBJ2-3
cdr3_aa: CASSQEGLGGANQPQHF; v_call: TRBV4-1; d_call: NA; cdr3_length: 17; j_call: TRBJ1-5
cdr3_aa: CASSIWQVSYSNQPQHF; v_call: TRBV19; d_call: NA; cdr3_length: 17; j_call: TRBJ1-5
cdr3_aa: CASSLSVSNEQFF; v_call: TRBV5-1; d_call: NA; cdr3_length: 13; j_call: TRBJ2-1
cdr3_aa: CASSLPVAAGDTQYF; v_call: TRBV5-6; d_call: NA; cdr3_length: 15; j_call: TRBJ2-3
cdr3_aa: CASSEKIGDGYTF; v_call: TRBV6-1; d_call: NA; cdr3_length: 13; j_call: TRBJ1-2
cdr3_aa: CASSYPTFGTDTQYF; v_call: TRBV6-6; d_call: NA; cdr3_length: 15; j_call: TRBJ2-3
cdr3_aa: CASSLEGAQPQHF; v_call: TRBV5-4; d_call: NA; cdr3_length: 13; j_call: TRBJ1-5
cdr3_aa: CASSLGDTIYF; v_call: TRBV7-9; d_call: NA; cdr3_length: 11; j_call: TRBJ1-3
cdr3_aa: CASSHSMNTEAFF; v_call: TRBV7-9; d_call: NA; cdr3_length: 13; j_call: TRBJ1-1
cdr3_aa: CASRPRAPDTQYF; v_call: TRBV27; d_call: NA; cdr3_length: 13; j_call: TRBJ2-3
cdr3_aa: CASSLGGFSTDTQYF; v_call: TRBV11-3; d_call: NA; cdr3_length: 15; j_call: TRBJ2-3
cdr3_aa: CASSLSPGGTGELFF; v_call: TRBV27; d_call: NA; cdr3_length: 15; j_call: TRBJ2-2
cdr3_aa: CASSQDRGNQPQHF; v_call: TRBV4-1; d_call: NA; cdr3_length: 14; j_call: TRBJ1-5
cdr3_aa: CASSLPLAGVEGEDTQYF; v_call: TRBV27; d_call: TRBD2; cdr3_length: 18; j_call: TRBJ2-3
cdr3_aa: CAWTQGYGYTF; v_call: TRBV30; d_call: NA; cdr3_length: 11; j_call: TRBJ1-2
cdr3_aa: CASTSGAGLLYNEQFF; v_call: TRBV5-4; d_call: TRBD2; cdr3_length: 16; j_call: TRBJ2-1
cdr3_aa: CASTLYLGAHEKLFF; v_call: TRBV28; d_call: NA; cdr3_length: 15; j_call: TRBJ1-4
cdr3_aa: CASSTTGGFSEKLFF; v_call: TRBV6-7; d_call: TRBD1; cdr3_length: 15; j_call: TRBJ1-4
cdr3_aa: CSVDTASGAYNEQFF; v_call: TRBV29-1; d_call: TRBD2; cdr3_length: 15; j_call: TRBJ2-1
cdr3_aa: CASSPTGDEAFF; v_call: TRBV28; d_call: TRBD1; cdr3_length: 12; j_call: TRBJ1-1